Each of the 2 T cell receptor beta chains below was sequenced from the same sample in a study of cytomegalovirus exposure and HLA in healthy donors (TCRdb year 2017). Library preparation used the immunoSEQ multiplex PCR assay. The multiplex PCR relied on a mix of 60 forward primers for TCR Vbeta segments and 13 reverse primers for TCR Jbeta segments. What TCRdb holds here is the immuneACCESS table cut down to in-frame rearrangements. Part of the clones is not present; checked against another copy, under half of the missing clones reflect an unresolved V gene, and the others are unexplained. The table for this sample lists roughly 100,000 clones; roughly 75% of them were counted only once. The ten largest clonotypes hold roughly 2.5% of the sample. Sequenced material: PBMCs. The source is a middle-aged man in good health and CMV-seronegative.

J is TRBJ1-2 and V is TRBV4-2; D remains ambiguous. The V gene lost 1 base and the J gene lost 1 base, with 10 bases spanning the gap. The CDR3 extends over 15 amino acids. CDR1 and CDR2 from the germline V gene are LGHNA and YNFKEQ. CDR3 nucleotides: TGTGCCAGCAGCCAAGCCCTCGGGGATAACTATGGCTACACCTTC. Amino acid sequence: CASSQALGDNYGYTF.

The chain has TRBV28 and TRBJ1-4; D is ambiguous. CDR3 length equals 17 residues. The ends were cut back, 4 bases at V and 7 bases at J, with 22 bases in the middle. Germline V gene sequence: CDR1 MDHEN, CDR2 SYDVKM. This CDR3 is CASSSGGAGGGVEKLFF. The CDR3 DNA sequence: TGTGCCAGCAGTTCGGGCGGAGCGGGTGGAGGCGTTGAAAAACTGTTTTTT.